Following are 12 T cell receptor beta chains from one sample sequenced in a study of blood T cell repertoires in COVID-19. TCRdb keeps only in-frame clones here, not all; method: immunoSEQ multiplex PCR. Of around 300,000 clones in the sample, 80% to 90% were seen once. The specimen was PBMCs or T cells enriched from blood (not recorded which). All receptors derive from a young woman who had recovered from COVID-19.

The V call is TRBV5-5, the J call TRBJ1-5; D gene unclear. The CDR3 runs to 17 residues. CDR1 SGHKS and CDR2 YYEKEE come from the germline V gene (reference sequence). V was trimmed by 4 bases and J by 3 bases, leaving 20 bases between them. DNA of the CDR3: TGTGCCAGCAGCCAAACTGGAGGGTTGTGGAACAATCAGCCCCAGCATTTT. Its translation: CASSQTGGLWNNQPQHF.

The chain carries TRBV4-1 and TRBJ2-2, with D perhaps TRBD2 (5 bases). The CDR3 extends over 13 amino acids. Germline CDR1 reads MGHRA; CDR2 reads YSYEKL. V was trimmed by 4 bases and J by 7 bases, leaving 10 bases between them. CDR3 DNA: TGCGCCAGCAGCCCCACTCGGGACGGGGAGCTGTTTTTT. It specifies CASSPTRDGELFF.

This chain uses TRBV5-1 with TRBJ2-1, with TRBD2 matching 10 bases. CDR1 and CDR2 from the germline V gene are SGHRS and YFSETQ. The CDR3 sequence is 18 residues long. V shed 6 bases, J shed 3 bases, and the junction held 15 bases outside the gene matches. The CDR3 loop reads CASKGNPSGGNIYNEQFF. The DNA of the CDR3 is TGCGCCAGCAAGGGGAATCCTAGCGGGGGAAATATCTACAATGAGCAGTTCTTC.

The gene calls are TRBV28 and TRBJ2-7; unclear D gene. The CDR3 covers 13 residues. V was cut by 4 bases and J by 2 bases, with 9 bases left in between. Germline V gene lookup returns CDR1 MDHEN and CDR2 SYDVKM. CDR3 nucleotide sequence: TGTGCCAGCAGTTCCCCCTTTGCCTACGAGCAGTACTTC. This translates into CASSSPFAYEQYF.

The V call is TRBV30, the J call TRBJ1-5; TRBD1 matches at 8 bases. Trimming cost V 2 bases and J 1 base; bases outside gene matches: 4. The germline CDR1 and CDR2 sequences are GTSNPN and SVGIG (reference sequence). CDR3 length equals 15 residues. The CDR3, as DNA: TGTGCCTGGAGTTCACAGGGGGTCAGCAATCAGCCCCAGCATTTT. Its translation: CAWSSQGVSNQPQHF.

The chain employs TRBV4-2 and TRBJ2-7; tentative D call: TRBD1 (6 bases). Germline CDR1 is LGHNA and CDR2 is YNFKEQ. Trimming took off 4 bases at V and 3 bases at J, with 10 bases between the two ends. The CDR3 extends over 13 amino acids. CDR3 bases: TGTGCCAGCAGCCCGCAGGGGATCTACGAGCAGTACTTC. Translation gives CASSPQGIYEQYF.

The chain recombines TRBV2 with TRBJ2-7, with TRBD2 matching over 7 bases. V lost 8 bases to trimming and J lost 6 bases; unmatched junction nucleotides: 10. The germline V gene encodes CDR1 SNHLY and CDR2 FYNNEI. This CDR3 comprises 13 residues. The CDR3 nucleotides are TGTGCCAGCGGGATTGGGGGGGTATCCGAGCAGTACTTC. This encodes CASGIGGVSEQYF.

J is TRBJ2-7 and V is TRBV19, with no clear D. The germline V and J ends were trimmed by 5 bases and 3 bases, with 8 bases remaining between them. Germline V gene sequence: CDR1 LNHDA, CDR2 SQIVND (reference sequence). The CDR3 length is 12 residues. The CDR3 DNA sequence: TGTGCCAGTAGTCGGAGTGGCTACGAGCAGTACTTC. Amino acid sequence: CASSRSGYEQYF.

CDR3 loop: CSVLGEYNEQFF. In DNA form, the CDR3 reads TGCAGCGTTCTCGGGGAGTACAATGAGCAGTTCTTC. V and J are TRBV29-1 and TRBJ2-1, with D perhaps TRBD2 (5 bases). Trimming stripped 5 bases from V and 4 bases from J, with 9 bases between. Germline CDR1 and CDR2: SQVTM and ANQGSEA. This CDR3 region has 12 residues.

The chain combines TRBV30 with TRBJ2-2; possible D gene TRBD1, 5 bases. CDR3 length: 13 residues. V gave up 3 bases and J gave up 3 bases, with 8 bases separating them. From germline, CDR1 is GTSNPN and CDR2 SVGIG (reference sequence). The CDR3 DNA follows: TGTGCCTGGAGCCAAGGGGACACCGGGGAGCTGTTTTTT. Amino acid sequence: CAWSQGDTGELFF.

The chain is built from TRBV5-4 and TRBJ2-5; 12 bases match TRBD2. V shed 5 bases, J shed 2 bases, and the junction held 7 bases outside the gene matches. CDR1 SGHNT and CDR2 YYREEE come from the germline V gene (reference sequence). The CDR3 runs to 16 residues. The CDR3 DNA is TGTGCCAGCAGTCTAGCGGGGGGGAGCAAGCAAGAGACCCAGTACTTC. This translates into CASSLAGGSKQETQYF. The whole variable domain, remainder taken from reference TRBV5-4 and TRBJ2-5, is ETGVTQSPTHLIKTRGQQVTLRCSSQSGHNTVSWYQQALGQGPQFIFQYYREEENGRGNFPPRFSGLQFPNYSSELNVNALELDDSALYLCASSLAGGSKQETQYFGPGTRLLVL.

The chain carries TRBV7-3 and TRBJ2-3; D gene uncertain. The germline gives CDR1 SGHTA, CDR2 FQGTGA. The CDR3 has 13 amino acids. Trimming shortened V by 5 bases and J by 3 bases, and 9 bases separated the two germline ends. CDR3 sequence (DNA): TGTGCCAGCAGCCTAGATCGAACAGATACGCAGTATTTT. This translates into CASSLDRTDTQYF.